This T cell receptor (beta chain) was identified during a study of CD8+ T cells in alopecia areata. This CDR3 contains 15 residues. Unmatched junction bases numbered 5, after V lost 5 bases and J lost 4 bases. Germline loops: CDR1 LGHDT, CDR2 YNNKQL (reference sequence). RNA was extracted and reverse transcribed into cDNA as the sequencing template. The assay was immunoSEQ multiplex PCR, and TCRdb's table has in-frame clones only and misses some. The specimen has about 3,600 clones, none found just once. A note on this clone: Gene names and germline match the mouse. The CDR3 is cut off 4 residues early in the read; its end comes from the germline J gene.

Pooled cells of cutaneous lymph node origin were sorted on CD4, CD8alpha, NKG2D, NKG2ACE and other markers. The sample taken for sequencing was CD8+ T cells sorted from a lymph node. This rearrangement joins TRBV4 to TRBJ1-2; 12 bases are shared with TRBD1. The sequence derives from a C3H/HeJ mouse with alopecia areata. For this strain, the MHC haplotype corresponds to H2-k. The CDR3 sequence: CASSPGTGGGSDYTF. The part of the CDR3 DNA that was read is TGTGCCAGCAGCCCTGGGACAGGGGGCGGCTCC.